This entry lists 11 T cell receptor beta chains sequenced from one sample in a study of cytomegalovirus exposure and HLA in healthy donors. This PCR relied on a set of 60 Vbeta primers and 13 Jbeta primers. This table comes from immunoSEQ multiplex PCR, and its TCRdb copy is limited to in-frame clones, with some not included. The table lists under 150,000 clones, about two thirds of them singletons. The sequencing sample was made of PBMCs. The receptors come from a human donor in good health.

The rearrangement uses TRBV28 and TRBJ2-5; weak D call: TRBD1 (6 bases). Trimming pared 6 bases from V and 2 bases from J, leaving 16 bases between. Germline assignment: CDR1 MDHEN and CDR2 SYDVKM. The CDR3 spans 15 residues. In nucleotides, the CDR3 is TGTGCCAGCAGATCAGCATTTAGGGGGCAAGAGACCCAGTACTTC. Its translation is CASRSAFRGQETQYF.

The chain carries TRBV7-3 and TRBJ1-1; D is perhaps TRBD1 (6 bases). The ends were cut back, 5 bases at V and 3 bases at J, with 16 bases in the middle. The CDR3 length is 15 residues. Per germline, CDR1 SGHTA and CDR2 FQGTGA. Here the CDR3 reads CASSPRQGIDTEAFF. In DNA form, the CDR3 reads TGTGCCAGCAGCCCAAGGCAGGGGATAGACACTGAAGCTTTCTTT. The full variable domain, its missing parts supplied by reference TRBV7-3 and TRBJ1-1, is GAGVSQTPSNKVTEKGKYVELRCDPISGHTALYWYRQSLGQGPEFLIYFQGTGAADDSGLPNDRFFAVRPEGSVSTLKIQRTERGDSAVYLCASSPRQGIDTEAFFGQGTRLTVV.

Remarks on this clone: This specimen includes other DNA sequences encoding the same CDR3. Here the CDR3 reads CASSLAGDTQYF. The CDR3 DNA reads TGCGCCAGCAGCTTGGCCGGGGATACGCAGTATTTT. The rearrangement links TRBV5-1 to TRBJ2-3; D is ambiguous. The CDR3 is 12 amino acids. Per germline, CDR1 SGHRS and CDR2 YFSETQ. V shed 0 bases and J shed 6 bases, with 5 bases lying between them.

This clone was recorded many times. The chain is built from TRBV9 and TRBJ1-1; D possibly corresponds to TRBD1 (6 bases). Deletions cut 5 bases from V and 0 bases from J, with 14 bases between. There are 15 residues in the CDR3. From germline, CDR1 is SGDLS and CDR2 YYNGEE. The CDR3 DNA follows: TGTGCCAGCAGTCGGGACACCCTCATGAACACTGAAGCTTTCTTT. Amino acid sequence: CASSRDTLMNTEAFF.

The gene calls are TRBV5-1 and TRBJ2-7; 9 nucleotides match TRBD1. Germline CDR1 is SGHRS and CDR2 is YFSETQ. The junction had 7 bases not matched to a gene; V was cut back by 4 bases and J by 5 bases. This CDR3 has 14 amino acids. The CDR3 sequence is CASSPGQGLHEQYF. As DNA, the CDR3 is TGCGCCAGCAGCCCCGGACAGGGGCTCCACGAGCAGTACTTC.

This sequence joins TRBV5-1 and TRBJ1-2, with 8 bases aligning to TRBD1. This CDR3 contains 16 residues. Germline V CDR1 and CDR2: SGHRS, YFSETQ. V shed 0 bases, J shed 3 bases, and the junction held 7 bases outside the gene matches. The CDR3 spells CASSLVRDRFYYGYTF. The CDR3 DNA follows: TGCGCCAGCAGCTTGGTTCGGGACAGGTTTTACTATGGCTACACCTTC.

V and J are TRBV2 and TRBJ2-1, with TRBD2 identical over 9 bases. V lost 6 bases to trimming and J lost 7 bases; unmatched junction nucleotides: 7. CDR3 size: 14 residues. Germline V CDR1 and CDR2: SNHLY, FYNNEI. The CDR3 region is CASRAGGPENEQFF. The CDR3 DNA sequence: TGTGCCAGCAGGGCGGGAGGGCCGGAAAATGAGCAGTTCTTC.

The V call is TRBV7-2, the J call TRBJ1-6; D is perhaps TRBD1 (6 bases). Germline V gene lookup returns CDR1 SGHTA and CDR2 FQGNSA. The CDR3 spans 16 residues. V gave up 5 bases and J gave up 6 bases, with 17 bases separating them. The CDR3 loop is CASSIGRQEFNSPLHF. In DNA form, the CDR3 reads TGTGCCAGCAGCATAGGACGACAGGAGTTTAATTCACCCCTCCACTTT.

The V and J genes are TRBV6-6 and TRBJ2-3, with TRBD2 identical over 7 bases. There are 14 residues in the CDR3. Trimming at V came to 5 bases and at J to 2 bases, leaving 4 bases not matched to a gene. CDR1 and CDR2 from the germline V gene are MNHNY and SVGAGI (reference sequence). The CDR3: CASSRLANTDTQYF. The CDR3, as DNA: TGTGCCAGCAGTCGACTAGCAAACACAGATACGCAGTATTTT.

The chain has TRBV4-3 and TRBJ1-2, with D possibly TRBD1 on 5 matching bases. Germline V lookup: CDR1 LGHNA, CDR2 YSLEER. Trimming took 0 bases from V and 4 from J, leaving 9 bases between them. This CDR3 is 14 amino acids long. CDR3 in amino acids: CASSQELGPYGYTF. In DNA, the CDR3 is TGCGCCAGCAGCCAAGAATTGGGGCCCTATGGCTACACCTTC.

Regarding this clone: A read error may account for a junction end that differs from germline. The V call is TRBV7-9, the J call TRBJ1-2; 7 bases line up with TRBD1. There are 13 residues in the CDR3. Germline V CDR1 and CDR2: SEHNR, FQNEAQ (reference sequence). DNA for the CDR3: TGTTCCAGCAGCTTAGGGGGCCAGCATGGCTACACCTTC. Translating it yields CSSSLGGQHGYTF.